This paragraph covers one TCR beta chain sequence. The libraries were made with immunoSEQ v3.0 at survey level. TCRdb's copy holds only in-frame clones and misses some; the assay was immunoSEQ multiplex PCR. The sample lists 15,000 to 20,000 clones; around 76% were seen once. The source of the sample is a study of long-term antiretroviral therapy in people with HIV. The TCR sequence derives from a woman aged 50 to 60 with HIV. Sequencing used unsorted PBMCs, obtained 0.5 years before starting antiretroviral therapy.

CDR3 in amino acids: CASSLGGTGNSPLHF. CDR3 DNA: TGTGCCAGCAGCTTAGGTGGGACAGGAAATTCACCCCTCCACTTT. The chain carries TRBV7-6 and TRBJ1-6, with 8 bases fitting TRBD1. This CDR3 has 15 amino acids. Per germline, CDR1 SGHVS and CDR2 FNYEAQ. Trimming removed 1 base from V and 7 bases from J; junction bases left unmatched: 3. The full variable domain, in which reference TRBV7-6 and TRBJ1-6 provide the parts outside the CDR3, is GAGVSQSPRYKVTKRGQDVALRCDPISGHVSLYWYRQALGQGPEFLTYFNYEAQQDKSGLPNDRFSAERPEGSISTLTIQRTEQRDSAMYRCASSLGGTGNSPLHFGNGTRLTVT.